What follows describes a single TCR beta chain. The sample comes from a study of blood T cell repertoires in COVID-19. Study information: Whether acute or convalescent, the COVID-19 samples came from the United States, Italy and Spain. From T cells, B-cell-depleted T cells, or PBMCs came the material, which was cDNA or gDNA.

TCRdb's copy holds only in-frame clones and misses some; the assay was immunoSEQ multiplex PCR. The sample contains 200,000 to 300,000 clones, more than 70% of which appear only once. The germline CDR1 and CDR2 sequences are SGHDN and FVKESK. There are 17 residues in the CDR3. Trimming removed 3 bases at V and 3 bases at J, with 17 bases between. This receptor was taken from a woman between 40 and 50 years old who had recovered from COVID-19. Sequencing was done on a sample of peripheral blood. The chain has TRBV14 and TRBJ1-4; D perhaps matches TRBD1 (6 bases). For the CDR3, the DNA is TGTGCCAGCAGCCAGGGCCATCACAGGGCCGCTAATGAAAAACTGTTTTTT. Translating it yields CASSQGHHRAANEKLFF. The entire variable domain, with the rest obtained from reference TRBV14 and TRBJ1-4, is as follows: EAGVTQFPSHSVIEKGQTVTLRCDPISGHDNLYWYRRVMGKEIKFLLHFVKESKQDESGMPNNRFLAERTGGTYSTLKVQPAELEDSGVYFCASSQGHHRAANEKLFFGSGTQLSVL.